These 3 T cell receptor beta chains came from one sample sequenced in a study of OX40 agonist ivuxolimab in advanced cancers. Libraries were prepared by immunoSEQ multiplex PCR; TCRdb keeps only in-frame clonotypes and omits some of them. Of around 95,000 clones in the sample, 75% to 95% were seen once. The sequences come from CD4+ or CD8+ T cells sorted from blood, collected in a trial of the OX40 agonist ivuxolimab. The origin of the receptors is an adult with an advanced solid tumor such as melanoma, head and neck, liver or kidney cancer.

The chain links TRBV7-6 to TRBJ2-7; D gene uncertain. V lost 1 base to trimming and J lost 4 bases, with 14 bases between them. The CDR3 is 15 residues long. Germline V lookup: CDR1 SGHVS, CDR2 FNYEAQ. The CDR3 region is CASSLGAVSSYEQYF. CDR3 DNA: TGTGCCAGCAGCTTAGGGGCAGTGTCTTCTTACGAGCAGTACTTC.

This chain joins TRBV5-5 and TRBJ2-7, with D possibly being TRBD2 (5 bases). The V gene's germline CDR1 is SGHKS and CDR2 YYEKEE (reference sequence). This CDR3 is built from 14 residues. Trimming took off 1 base at V and 3 bases at J, with 11 bases between the two ends. The CDR3 here is CASSLRPGSYEQYF. The CDR3 DNA reads TGTGCCAGCAGCTTGCGCCCGGGGAGCTACGAGCAGTACTTC.

This chain connects TRBV5-1 to TRBJ1-2, with TRBD1 matching over 10 bases. The germline V gene encodes CDR1 SGHRS and CDR2 YFSETQ. The CDR3 covers 14 residues. Trimming removed 2 bases from V and 8 bases from J; junction bases left unmatched: 6. In DNA form, the CDR3 reads TGCGCCAGCAGCTTAGACAGGGGGCCAAAAGGCTACACCTTC. Translating it yields CASSLDRGPKGYTF.